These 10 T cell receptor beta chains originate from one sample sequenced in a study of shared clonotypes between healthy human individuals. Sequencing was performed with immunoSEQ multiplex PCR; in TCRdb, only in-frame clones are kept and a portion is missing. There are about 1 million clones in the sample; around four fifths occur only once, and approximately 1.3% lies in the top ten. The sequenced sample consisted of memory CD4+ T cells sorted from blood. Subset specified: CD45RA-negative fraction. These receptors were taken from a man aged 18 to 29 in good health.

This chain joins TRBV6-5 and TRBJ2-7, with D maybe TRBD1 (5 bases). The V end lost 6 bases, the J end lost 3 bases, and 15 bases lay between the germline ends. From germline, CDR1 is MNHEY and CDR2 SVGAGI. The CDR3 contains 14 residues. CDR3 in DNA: TGTGCCAGCAGGCCCGGACACGCGAGCTACGAGCAGTACTTC. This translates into CASRPGHASYEQYF.

This chain's CDR3 is CASSLGSGSQHF. The CDR3, as DNA: TGTGCCAGCAGCTTAGGGTCAGGCTCCCAGCATTTT. This chain uses TRBV7-9 with TRBJ1-5; D call uncertain. CDR1 and CDR2 (germline): SEHNR, FQNEAQ (reference sequence). CDR3 length equals 12 residues. V was pared by 1 base and J by 11 bases, with 9 bases between. Together with reference TRBV7-9 and TRBJ1-5, the CDR3 gives the full variable domain: DTGVSQNPRHKITKRGQNVTFRCDPISEHNRLYWYRQTLGQGPEFLTYFQNEAQLEKSRLLSDRFSAERPKGSFSTLEIQRTEQGDSAMYLCASSLGSGSQHFGDGTRLSIL.

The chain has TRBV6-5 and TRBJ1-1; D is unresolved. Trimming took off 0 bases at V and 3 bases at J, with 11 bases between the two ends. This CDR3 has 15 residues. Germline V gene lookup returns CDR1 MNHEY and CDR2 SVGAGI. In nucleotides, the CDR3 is TGTGCCAGCAGTTACTCCCCAGGATTAGACACTGAAGCTTTCTTT. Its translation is CASSYSPGLDTEAFF.

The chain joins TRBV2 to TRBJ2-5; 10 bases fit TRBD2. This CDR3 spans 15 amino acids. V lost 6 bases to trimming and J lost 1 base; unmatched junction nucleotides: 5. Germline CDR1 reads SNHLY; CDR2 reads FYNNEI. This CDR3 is CASSRSGGLQETQYF. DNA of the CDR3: TGTGCCAGCAGCCGTAGCGGGGGGCTCCAAGAGACCCAGTACTTC.

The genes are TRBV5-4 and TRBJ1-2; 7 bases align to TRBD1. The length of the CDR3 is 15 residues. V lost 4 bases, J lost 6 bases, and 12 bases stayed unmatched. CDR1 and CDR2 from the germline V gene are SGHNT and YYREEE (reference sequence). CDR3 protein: CASSRAGTDRDGYTF. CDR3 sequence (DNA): TGTGCCAGCAGCCGGGCCGGGACAGACCGGGATGGCTACACCTTC.

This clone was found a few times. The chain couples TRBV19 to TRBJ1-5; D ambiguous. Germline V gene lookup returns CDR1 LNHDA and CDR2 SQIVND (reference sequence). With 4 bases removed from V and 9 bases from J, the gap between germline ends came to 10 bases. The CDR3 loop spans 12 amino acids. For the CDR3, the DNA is TGTGCCAGTAGTACACACGTCGGGCCCCAGCATTTT. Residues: CASSTHVGPQHF.

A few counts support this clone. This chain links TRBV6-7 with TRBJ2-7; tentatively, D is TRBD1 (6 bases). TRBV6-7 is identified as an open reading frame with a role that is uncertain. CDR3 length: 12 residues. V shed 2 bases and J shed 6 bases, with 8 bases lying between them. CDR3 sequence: CASSYTGFEQYF. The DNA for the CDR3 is TGTGCCAGCAGTTACACAGGGTTCGAGCAGTACTTC.

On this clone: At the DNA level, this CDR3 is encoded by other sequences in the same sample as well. CDR3 nucleotide sequence: TGTGCCAGCAGGACAAACACTGAAGCTTTCTTT. Translated, it gives CASRTNTEAFF. The gene calls are TRBV6-5 and TRBJ1-1; D gene uncertain. V was trimmed by 6 bases and J by 2 bases, leaving 4 bases between them. The CDR3 contains 11 residues. CDR1 and CDR2 from the germline V gene are MNHEY and SVGAGI.

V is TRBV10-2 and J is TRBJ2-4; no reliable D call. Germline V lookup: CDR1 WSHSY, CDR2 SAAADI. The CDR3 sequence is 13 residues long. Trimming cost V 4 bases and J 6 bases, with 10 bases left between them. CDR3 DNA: TGCGCCAGCAGTGGGGCTAGGCTAAACATTCAGTACTTC. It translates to CASSGARLNIQYF.

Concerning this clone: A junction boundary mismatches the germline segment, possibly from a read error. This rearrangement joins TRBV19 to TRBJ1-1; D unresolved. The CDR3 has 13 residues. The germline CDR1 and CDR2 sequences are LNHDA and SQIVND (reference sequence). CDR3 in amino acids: CASSIENPATPTF. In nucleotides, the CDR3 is TGTGCCAGTAGTATAGAGAATCCCGCTACGCCAACTTTT.